Following are 3 T cell receptor beta chains from one sample sequenced in a study of cytomegalovirus exposure and HLA in healthy donors. TCRdb's table, derived via immunoSEQ multiplex PCR, lists solely in-frame clones and lacks some. The top ten clones hold around 1.9% of a sample with roughly 100,000 clones, about 87% of them seen once. Material: PBMCs. The source of these receptors is a woman between 18 and 30 years old in good health and CMV-seropositive.

This chain links TRBV5-8 with TRBJ1-1, with D hard to call. This CDR3 has 16 residues. Germline V gene sequence: CDR1 SGHTS, CDR2 YDEGEE. V dropped 4 bases and J dropped 3 bases, with 19 bases sitting between them. CDR3 in amino acids: CASSDQILGGDTEAFF. In nucleotides, the CDR3 is TGTGCCAGCAGCGATCAGATCCTCGGAGGTGACACTGAAGCTTTCTTT.

This chain connects TRBV6-1 to TRBJ1-5; D is possibly TRBD1 (5 bases). V gave up 1 base and J gave up 2 bases, with 12 bases separating them. The CDR3 is 16 amino acids. CDR1 is MNHNS and CDR2 is SASEGT in the germline V gene. This CDR3 reads CASSEDPGGGNQPQHF. The CDR3 DNA follows: TGTGCCAGCAGTGAAGACCCCGGGGGGGGCAATCAGCCCCAGCATTTT.

The chain employs TRBV27 and TRBJ1-5, with D unclear. This CDR3 comprises 14 residues. V lost 2 bases, J lost 7 bases, and 12 bases lay in between. Germline V CDR1 and CDR2: MNHEY, SMNVEV (reference sequence). This chain's CDR3 is CASSLLGPGQPQHF. The CDR3 nucleotides read TGTGCCAGCAGTTTACTCGGGCCGGGGCAGCCCCAGCATTTT.